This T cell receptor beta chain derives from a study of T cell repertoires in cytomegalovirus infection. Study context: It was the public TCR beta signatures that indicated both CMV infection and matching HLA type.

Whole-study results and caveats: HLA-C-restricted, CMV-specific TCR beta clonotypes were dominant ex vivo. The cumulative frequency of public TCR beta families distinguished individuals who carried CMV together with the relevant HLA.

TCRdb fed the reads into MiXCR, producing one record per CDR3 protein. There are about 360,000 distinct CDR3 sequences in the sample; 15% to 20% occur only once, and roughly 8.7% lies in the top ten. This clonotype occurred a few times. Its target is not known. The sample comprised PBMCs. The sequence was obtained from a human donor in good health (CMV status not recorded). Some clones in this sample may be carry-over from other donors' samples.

DNA for the CDR3: TGTGCCAGCAGCAAAAATCGGGACAGGGGGGTCTACGAGCAGTACTTC. This encodes CASSKNRDRGVYEQYF. The chain employs TRBV7-9 and TRBJ2-7, with 11 bases matching TRBD1. The CDR3 spans 16 residues. Germline V gives CDR1 SEHNR, CDR2 FQNEAQ (reference sequence). V was pared by 5 bases and J by 3 bases, with 9 bases of the junction left unmatched.